This T cell receptor beta chain was retrieved from a study of regulatory T cells in long-lasting Graves disease. This clonotype was found a few times. Documented time point: persistent/refractory GD, antithyroid drugs over 5 years with positive TRAb. Following extraction of RNA from PBMCs, that RNA was used to make the TCR library. Building the TCR beta libraries relied on iRepertoire HTBI primers, and CDR3 regions underwent Arm-PCR. TCRdb re-derived calls from the multiplex PCR reads in MiXCR, one entry per CDR3 protein. The repertoire consists of about 430,000 distinct CDR3 sequences, with approximately 22% occurring once and the leading ten covering 14%. This TCR came from a female donor with Graves disease. The sample in question was peripheral blood mononuclear cells (PBMCs), obtained when the disease was refractory, from a patient treated with antithyroid drugs.

The CDR3 loop reads CASSLWSSGTNEQFF. The CDR3, as DNA: TGTGCCAGCAGTTTATGGTCTAGCGGGACGAATGAGCAGTTCTTC. V usage is TRBV27 and J usage is TRBJ2-1; 9 bases match TRBD2. The CDR3 contains 15 residues. Germline lookup yields CDR1 MNHEY and CDR2 SMNVEV (reference sequence). J lost 7 bases, V lost 1 base, and 5 bases had no gene match.